Each of the 5 T cell receptor beta chains below was sequenced from the same sample in a study of shared clonotypes between healthy human individuals. Using immunoSEQ multiplex PCR, the repertoire was profiled, and TCRdb retains in-frame clones only, with some absent. This repertoire shows approximately 740,000 clones, 90% to 95% found once; its top ten account for approximately 25%. The naive CD8 population came from CD45RO-negative cells selected for CCR7, without terminally differentiated effector memory CD45RA+ cells. Sequences were obtained from naive CD8+ T cells sorted from blood. The receptors derive from a man aged 30 to 39 in good health.

This clone has just one count. The genes are TRBV28 and TRBJ2-3, with TRBD2 matching over 7 bases. Germline V CDR1 and CDR2: MDHEN, SYDVKM. This CDR3 is 11 amino acids long. The V and J ends lost 8 bases and 4 bases, in that order; junction bases with no gene match: 0. The CDR3: CASGRADTQYF. CDR3 coding DNA: TGTGCCAGCGGGAGGGCAGATACGCAGTATTTT. Together with reference TRBV28 and TRBJ2-3, the CDR3 gives the full variable domain: DVKVTQSSRYLVKRTGEKVFLECVQDMDHENMFWYRQDPGLGLRLIYFSYDVKMKEKGDIPEGYSVSREKKERFSLILESASTNQTSMYLCASGRADTQYFGPGTRLTVL.

The chain couples TRBV7-2 to TRBJ2-1, with TRBD1 matching over 9 bases. V was clipped by 3 bases and J by 7 bases; unmatched bases: 7. Germline CDR1 SGHTA, CDR2 FQGNSA. The CDR3 covers 15 residues. This CDR3 is CASSFPRTGVNEQFF. The CDR3 DNA follows: TGTGCCAGCAGCTTCCCAAGGACAGGGGTAAATGAGCAGTTCTTC.

The J gene is TRBJ2-7, the V gene TRBV2; 10 bases align to TRBD1. CDR3 size: 16 residues. CDR1 and CDR2 (germline): SNHLY, FYNNEI. With 1 base clipped from V and 3 bases from J, the junction kept 6 bases outside the gene matches. The CDR3: CASSEGEGTGVYEQYF. The CDR3, as DNA: TGTGCCAGCAGTGAAGGGGAGGGGACAGGGGTCTACGAGCAGTACTTC.

The chain links TRBV10-1 to TRBJ2-3; possible D gene TRBD1, 5 bases. V lost 0 bases to trimming and J lost 3 bases, with 13 bases between them. Germline V gene sequence: CDR1 WNHNN, CDR2 SYGVQD (reference sequence). The CDR3 spans 16 residues. The chain's CDR3 is CASSESKGMDTDTQYF. For the CDR3, the DNA is TGCGCCAGCAGTGAGTCGAAGGGGATGGATACAGATACGCAGTATTTT.

The rearrangement uses TRBV11-3 and TRBJ2-7; D may be TRBD2 (5 bases). Trimming stripped 0 bases from V and 6 bases from J, with 15 bases between. The germline V gene has CDR1 SGHNT and CDR2 YENEEA. The CDR3 has 15 residues. CDR3 sequence reads: CASSLDATMGAEQYF. The CDR3 bases are TGTGCCAGCAGCTTAGACGCGACTATGGGAGCCGAGCAGTACTTC.